This TCR beta chain comes out of a study of CD8 T cells in Susac syndrome (dated by TCRdb to about 2019). Concerning the study at large: Whether CD8+ T cell activation and differentiation in Susac syndrome was antigen driven was tested using repertoire sequencing.

Overall study outcomes, separate from this receptor: The study acknowledged that relatively few individuals were included in the TCR sequencing and HLA analysis.

Peripheral blood CD8+ and CD4+ T cells from healthy donors, Susac syndrome patients and multiple sclerosis patients were profiled by high-throughput TCR beta sequencing. Healthy donors were included as age- and sex-matched controls. Bulk CD8+ and CD4+ T cells were purified by magnetic negative isolation, whereas CD8+ TEMRA cells were enriched by FACS. Blood was drawn into EDTA tubes, processed within 24 hours, and PBMCs were isolated by density gradient centrifugation. PBMCs intended for TCR sequencing were cryopreserved in liquid nitrogen and thawed later in a water bath at 37 degrees C. The sorted or isolated CD4+, CD8+ and CD8+ TEMRA cells reached a purity of at least 90%. RNA was extracted with the RNeasy kit and roughly 0.45 to 1 ug was reverse transcribed using random hexamers. The immunoSEQ multiplex PCR assay, covering 54 Vbeta and 13 Jbeta segments, was used to amplify TCR beta CDR3 regions. To correct PCR amplification bias, a synthetic template baseline was used for both primer optimization and computational correction. Regarding the original processing steps: Reads were annotated to V, D and J genes per IMGT and analyzed with immunoSEQ Analyzer, keeping only productive sequences. Clonality was calculated as one minus the Shannon entropy normalized by log2 of the number of productive unique sequences. For each patient and control, public and private clones were evaluated within the 100 most prevalent clones. Clones were defined as Susac-specific if absent from the healthy and MS cohorts, from around 1,000 published viral clones and from other ImmuneACCESS disease sequences. TCRdb reprocessing: public reads trimmed at Q25 with fastp, clones called with MiXCR, in-frame beta chains kept. Rows are combined by CDR3 protein, so each entry shows the most common genes and DNA. These V and J calls originate from TCRdb's pipeline instead of the authors' own analysis. The sample contains 120,000 or so distinct CDR3 sequences, 90% to 95% of them found a single time. The ten largest make up roughly 0.11% of the sample.

CDR1 and CDR2, looked up from the germline V gene, are SGHTA and FQGNSA. Counted from cysteine to phenylalanine, this CDR3 has 14 amino acids. The CDR3 DNA has 42 bases and is translated from base 1. The germline V end is reduced by 5 bases and the J end by 9 bases; junction bases left unmatched: 8. Concerning this clonotype itself: The antigen this receptor binds is unknown. There are no base qualities to consult, and no much larger clone falls within one base.

The source is a human donor in good health. The rearrangement joined TRBV7-2 to TRBJ1-5; 9 nucleotides in the junction match TRBD1. Sequenced sample: CD4+ T cells from PBMCs. The DNA sequence follows: TGTGCCAGCAGCCGGGGACAGGGTTCCTTGCCCCAGCATTTT. This codes for CASSRGQGSLPQHF.